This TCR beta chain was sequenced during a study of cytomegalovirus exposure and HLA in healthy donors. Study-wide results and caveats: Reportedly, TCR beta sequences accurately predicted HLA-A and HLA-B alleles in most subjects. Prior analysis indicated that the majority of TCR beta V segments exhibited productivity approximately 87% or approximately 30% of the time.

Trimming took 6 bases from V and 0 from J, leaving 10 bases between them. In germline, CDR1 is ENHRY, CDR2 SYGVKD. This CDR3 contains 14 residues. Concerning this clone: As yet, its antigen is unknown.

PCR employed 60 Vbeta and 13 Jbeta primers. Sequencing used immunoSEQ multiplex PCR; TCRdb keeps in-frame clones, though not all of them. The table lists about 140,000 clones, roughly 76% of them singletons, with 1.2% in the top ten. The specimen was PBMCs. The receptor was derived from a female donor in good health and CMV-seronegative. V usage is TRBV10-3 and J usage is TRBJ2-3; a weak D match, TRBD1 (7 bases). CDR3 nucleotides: TGTGCCATCAGGGAGGGGGCTAGCACAGATACGCAGTATTTT. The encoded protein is CAIREGASTDTQYF.